This TCR beta chain comes out of a study of blood T cell repertoires in COVID-19. Authors' methods: Researchers report that nucleated cell counts were estimated from reference gene primer amplification. Here immunoSEQ multiplex PCR was the method, and the copy in TCRdb shows in-frame clones only, minus some. The DNA gave D and trimming, while V, J and clone size come from that table. The profile shows 160,000 or so clones, approximately 90% of them singletons. This clone occurred a few times. Germline lookup yields CDR1 GTSNPN and CDR2 SVGIG (reference sequence). The CDR3 loop spans 12 amino acids. Trimming stripped 2 bases from V and 6 bases from J, with 10 bases between.

The specimen was peripheral blood. The rearrangement uses TRBV30 and TRBJ1-2; tentative D call: TRBD1 (5 bases). This TCR was sampled from a woman between 65 and 79 years old with COVID-19, enrolled during active disease. The CDR3 DNA reads TGTGCCTGGAGTAACCCAGGGAATGGCTACACCTTC. This translates into CAWSNPGNGYTF.